These 18 T cell receptor beta chains originate from one sample sequenced in a study of CD8 T cells in Susac syndrome. With random hexamers, roughly 0.5 to 1 ug RNA was reverse transcribed. From the immunoSEQ multiplex PCR reads, TCRdb called clonotypes with MiXCR, one entry per CDR3 protein. The data hold about 300,000 distinct CDR3 sequences, with over 75% observed a single time. Input material: CD8+ T cells from PBMCs. These receptors were taken from a human donor with multiple sclerosis.

V and J are TRBV20-1 and TRBJ2-3; the match to TRBD2 covers 13 bases. The V and J ends lost 0 bases and 1 base, in that order; junction bases with no gene match: 7. Germline V gene lookup returns CDR1 DFQATT and CDR2 SNEGSKA (reference sequence). The CDR3 has 18 amino acids. CDR3 sequence (DNA): TGCAGTGCTAGAGAATACCGAACTAGCGGGAGGGGCACAGATACGCAGTATTTT. Translation gives CSAREYRTSGRGTDTQYF.

The CDR3 DNA sequence: TGTGCCAGCAGTTTGTGGGTACCCTCTGGGGCCAACGTCCTGACTTTC. Protein: CASSLWVPSGANVLTF. The chain employs TRBV28 and TRBJ2-6; D unclear. The CDR3 spans 16 residues. CDR1 is MDHEN and CDR2 is SYDVKM in the germline V gene. V shed 3 bases and J shed 0 bases, with 9 bases lying between them.

The rearrangement joins TRBV21-1 to TRBJ1-2. TRBV21-1 is noted as a pseudogene. This CDR3 region has 15 residues. CDR3 sequence: CASSNRQVTNYGYTF. The CDR3 coding sequence is TGTGCCAGCAGCAACCGACAAGTAACTAACTATGGCTACACCTTC.

The chain has TRBV2 and TRBJ2-7; 9 bases are shared with TRBD2. Germline V CDR1 and CDR2: SNHLY, FYNNEI. The CDR3 is 15 residues long. V shed 6 bases, J shed 1 base, and the junction held 7 bases outside the gene matches. The DNA for the CDR3 is TGTGCCAGCAGACATGCTAGCGGGGCATCCTACGAGCAGTACTTC. Translation gives CASRHASGASYEQYF.

This chain joins TRBV4-3 and TRBJ2-3; weak D call: TRBD2 (6 bases). The germline gives CDR1 LGHNA, CDR2 YSLEER. The CDR3 totals 12 residues. The V end was cut by 1 base, the J end by 8 bases, with 7 bases between. CDR3 residues: CASSQVGGTQYF. The DNA of the CDR3 is TGCGCCAGCAGCCAAGTGGGGGGTACGCAGTATTTT.

This clonotype appeared once. This rearrangement joins TRBV30 to TRBJ2-7, with D perhaps matching TRBD2 (5 bases). The V end was cut by 3 bases, the J end by 1 base, with 13 bases between. The CDR3 extends over 14 amino acids. CDR1 is GTSNPN, CDR2 SVGIG, per germline (reference sequence). CDR3: CAWSSGGGSYEQYF. CDR3 in DNA: TGTGCCTGGAGCTCAGGCGGAGGTTCCTACGAGCAGTACTTC.

This clonotype has only a few counts. J is TRBJ2-1 and V is TRBV12-3 or TRBV12-4; D unresolved. Trimming removed 6 bases at V and 8 bases at J, with 14 bases between. The length of the CDR3 is 13 residues. The CDR3 coding sequence is TGTGCCAGCAGGATTCGGGTTCGGGATGAGCAGTTCTTC. This sequence encodes CASRIRVRDEQFF.

The gene calls are TRBV20-1 and TRBJ2-7; D is possibly TRBD2 (6 bases). The CDR3 extends over 13 amino acids. Germline loops: CDR1 DFQATT, CDR2 SNEGSKA (reference sequence). Trimming shortened V by 1 base and J by 3 bases, and 10 bases separated the two germline ends. The CDR3 nucleotides read TGCAGTGCTAGAGCGGGAGTCGGCTACGAGCAGTACTTC. Translated, it gives CSARAGVGYEQYF.

The rearrangement joins TRBV5-1 to TRBJ2-2; D tentatively fits TRBD1 or TRBD2 (5 bases each). V dropped 1 base and J dropped 2 bases, with 15 bases sitting between them. The CDR3 spans 17 residues. The germline V gene encodes CDR1 SGHRS and CDR2 YFSETQ. Written as DNA, the CDR3 is TGCGCCAGCAGCTTGCCCCGGGACCTCATTAACACCGGGGAGCTGTTTTTT. As protein: CASSLPRDLINTGELFF.

The chain has TRBV27 and TRBJ2-7; maybe TRBD2 (5 bases). The CDR3 totals 15 residues. V was clipped by 6 bases and J by 5 bases, with 20 bases between them. Germline assignment: CDR1 MNHEY and CDR2 SMNVEV (reference sequence). As DNA, the CDR3 is TGTGCCAGCAGCGAACGGAGCGGCTCTAACGACGAGCAGTACTTC. Translating it yields CASSERSGSNDEQYF.

This rearrangement joins TRBV27 to TRBJ2-1; 7 bases are shared with TRBD2. Germline loops: CDR1 MNHEY, CDR2 SMNVEV (reference sequence). The CDR3 is 17 amino acids. V gave up 7 bases and J gave up 3 bases; unmatched junction bases: 15. CDR3 DNA: TGTGCCAGCACGACCCTTCGGACTAGTGGGAACTACAATGAGCAGTTCTTC. Translation: CASTTLRTSGNYNEQFF.

V is TRBV28 and J is TRBJ2-7; D is uncertain. V shed 5 bases and J shed 2 bases, with 7 bases lying between them. Germline values: CDR1 MDHEN, CDR2 SYDVKM. The CDR3 runs to 12 residues. CDR3 nucleotide sequence: TGTGCCAGCAGTCCCCAAACCTACGAGCAGTACTTC. This sequence encodes CASSPQTYEQYF.

V usage is TRBV24-1 and J usage is TRBJ2-5, with 7 bases aligning to TRBD2. The CDR3 spans 14 residues. CDR1 and CDR2 from the germline V gene are KGHDR and SFDVKD. Losses at the gene ends were 1 base for V and 4 bases for J; bases not matched to a gene: 2. CDR3 nucleotide sequence: TGTGCCACCAGTGATTTCGGGGGGACAGAGACCCAGTACTTC. Protein product: CATSDFGGTETQYF.

The chain is built from TRBV15 and TRBJ2-5; 11 nucleotides align to TRBD2. This CDR3 has 15 amino acids. The trim removed 5 bases at V and 5 bases at J, leaving 7 bases unmatched. Germline-derived CDR1 and CDR2 are LNHNV and YYDKDF (reference sequence). The CDR3: CATSSRLAGWETQYF. As DNA, the CDR3 is TGTGCCACCAGCTCACGACTAGCGGGATGGGAGACCCAGTACTTC.

The chain links TRBV28 to TRBJ2-7; 9 bases are a match to TRBD1. Germline V CDR1 and CDR2: MDHEN, SYDVKM. The CDR3 has 14 amino acids. J gave up 2 bases and V 7 bases, and 6 bases lay outside the gene matches. The CDR3 loop is CASIQTGGPYEQYF. The CDR3 DNA follows: TGTGCCAGCATCCAGACAGGGGGACCCTACGAGCAGTACTTC.

The rearrangement uses TRBV29-1 and TRBJ2-7; 10 bases align to TRBD1. After removal of 7 bases from V and 2 bases from J, the junction contained 14 bases not matched to a gene. CDR3 size: 16 residues. Per the germline V gene, CDR1 is SQVTM and CDR2 is ANQGSEA. Written as DNA, the CDR3 is TGCAGCGCCCTAGGGGGACAGGGGCTTCCTACCTACGAGCAGTACTTC. Amino acids: CSALGGQGLPTYEQYF.

The chain combines TRBV27 with TRBJ1-1; unclear D gene. CDR3 length equals 15 residues. V lost 6 bases, J lost 0 bases, and 14 bases lay in between. In germline, CDR1 is MNHEY, CDR2 SMNVEV (reference sequence). The CDR3 DNA reads as TGTGCCAGCAGAGAGCGGAGAGTTGTGAACACTGAAGCTTTCTTT. Its protein is CASRERRVVNTEAFF.

CDR3 amino acids: CAWETGVGTGELFF. The CDR3 DNA reads as TGTGCCTGGGAGACAGGGGTGGGCACCGGGGAGCTGTTTTTT. The chain joins TRBV30 to TRBJ2-2; 8 bases fit TRBD1. Germline V gene sequence: CDR1 GTSNPN, CDR2 SVGIG (reference sequence). The CDR3 has 14 residues. J was trimmed by 4 bases and V by 5 bases; bases with no gene match: 6.